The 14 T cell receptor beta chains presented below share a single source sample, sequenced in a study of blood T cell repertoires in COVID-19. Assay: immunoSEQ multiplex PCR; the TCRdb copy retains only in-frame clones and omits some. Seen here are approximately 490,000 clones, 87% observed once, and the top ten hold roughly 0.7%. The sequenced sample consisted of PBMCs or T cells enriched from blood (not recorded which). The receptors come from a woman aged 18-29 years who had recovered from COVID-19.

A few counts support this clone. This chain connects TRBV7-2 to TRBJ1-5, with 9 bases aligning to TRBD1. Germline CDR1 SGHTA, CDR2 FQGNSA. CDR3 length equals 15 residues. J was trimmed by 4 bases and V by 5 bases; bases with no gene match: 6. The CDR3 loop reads CASSPPGQGNQPQHF. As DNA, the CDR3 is TGTGCCAGCAGCCCCCCCGGACAGGGGAATCAGCCCCAGCATTTT. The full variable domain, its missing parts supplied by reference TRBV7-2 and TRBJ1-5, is GAGVSQSPSNKVTEKGKDVELRCDPISGHTALYWYRQSLGQGLEFLIYFQGNSAPDKSGLPSDRFSAERTGGSVSTLTIQRTQQEDSAVYLCASSPPGQGNQPQHFGDGTRLSIL.

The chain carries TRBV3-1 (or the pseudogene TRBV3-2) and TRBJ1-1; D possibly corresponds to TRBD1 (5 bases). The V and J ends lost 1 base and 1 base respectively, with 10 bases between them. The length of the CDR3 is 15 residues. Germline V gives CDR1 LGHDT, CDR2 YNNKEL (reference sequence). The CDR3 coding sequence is TGTGCCAGCAGCCAAGGCTCAGGGTGGAACACTGAAGCTTTCTTT. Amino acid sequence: CASSQGSGWNTEAFF.

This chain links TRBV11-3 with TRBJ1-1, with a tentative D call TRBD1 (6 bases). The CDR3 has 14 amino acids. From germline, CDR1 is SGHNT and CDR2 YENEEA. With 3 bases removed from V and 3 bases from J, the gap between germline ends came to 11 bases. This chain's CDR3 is CASSLSGADTEAFF. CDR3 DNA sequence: TGTGCCAGCAGCTTGTCAGGGGCCGACACTGAAGCTTTCTTT.

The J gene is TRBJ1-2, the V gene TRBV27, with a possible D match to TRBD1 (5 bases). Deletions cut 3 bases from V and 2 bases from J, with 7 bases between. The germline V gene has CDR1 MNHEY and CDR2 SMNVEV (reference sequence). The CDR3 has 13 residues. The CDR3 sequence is CASSLGQNYGYTF. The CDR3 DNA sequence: TGTGCCAGCAGTTTGGGGCAGAACTATGGCTACACCTTC.

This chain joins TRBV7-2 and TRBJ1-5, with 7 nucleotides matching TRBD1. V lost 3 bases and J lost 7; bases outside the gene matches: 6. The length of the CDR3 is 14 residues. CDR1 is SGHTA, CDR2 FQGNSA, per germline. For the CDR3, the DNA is TGTGCCAGCAGCTTGACAGGGTTCTTGCAGCCCCAGCATTTT. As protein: CASSLTGFLQPQHF.

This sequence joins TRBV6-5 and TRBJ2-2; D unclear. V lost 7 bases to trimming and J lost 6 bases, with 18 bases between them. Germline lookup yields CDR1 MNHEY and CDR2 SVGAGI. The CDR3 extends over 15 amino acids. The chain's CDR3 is CASIGWSNFAGELFF. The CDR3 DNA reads TGTGCCAGCATCGGGTGGAGTAATTTCGCCGGGGAGCTGTTTTTT.

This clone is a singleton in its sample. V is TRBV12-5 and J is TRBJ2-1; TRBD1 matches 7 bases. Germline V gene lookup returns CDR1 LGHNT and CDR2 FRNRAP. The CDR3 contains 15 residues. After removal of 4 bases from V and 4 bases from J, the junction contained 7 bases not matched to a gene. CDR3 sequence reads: CASGSGTDYYNEQFF. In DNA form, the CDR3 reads TGTGCTAGTGGTTCCGGGACAGATTATTACAATGAGCAGTTCTTC.

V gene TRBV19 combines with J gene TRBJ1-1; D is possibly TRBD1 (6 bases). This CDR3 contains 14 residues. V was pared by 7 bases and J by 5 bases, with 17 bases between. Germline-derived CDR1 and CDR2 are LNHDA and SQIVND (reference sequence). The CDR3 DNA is TGTGCCAGTACTTTCGGGGGGGGCAATACTGAAGCTTTCTTT. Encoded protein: CASTFGGGNTEAFF.

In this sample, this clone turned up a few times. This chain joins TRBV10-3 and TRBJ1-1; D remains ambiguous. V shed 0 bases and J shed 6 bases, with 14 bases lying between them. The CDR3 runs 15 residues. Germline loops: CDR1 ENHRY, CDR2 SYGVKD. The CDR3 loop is CAISESADLGAEAFF. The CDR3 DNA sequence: TGTGCCATCAGTGAGTCGGCGGACCTCGGGGCTGAAGCTTTCTTT.

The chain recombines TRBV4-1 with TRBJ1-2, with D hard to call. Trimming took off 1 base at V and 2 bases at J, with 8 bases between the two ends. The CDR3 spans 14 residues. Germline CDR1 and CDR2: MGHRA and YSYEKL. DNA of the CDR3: TGCGCCAGCAGCCAAGCGGGTGAGAACTATGGCTACACCTTC. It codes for CASSQAGENYGYTF.

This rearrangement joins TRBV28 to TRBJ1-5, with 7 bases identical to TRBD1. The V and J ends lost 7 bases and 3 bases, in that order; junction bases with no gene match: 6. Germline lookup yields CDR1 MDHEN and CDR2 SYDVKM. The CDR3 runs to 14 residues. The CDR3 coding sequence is TGTGCCAGCACCCCGGGACAGACCAATCAGCCCCAGCATTTT. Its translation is CASTPGQTNQPQHF.

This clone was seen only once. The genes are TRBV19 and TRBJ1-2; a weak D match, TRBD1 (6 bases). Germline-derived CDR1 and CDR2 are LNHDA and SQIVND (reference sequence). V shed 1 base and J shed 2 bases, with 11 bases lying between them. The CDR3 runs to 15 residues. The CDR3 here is CASSIAETGNYGYTF. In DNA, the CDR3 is TGTGCCAGTAGTATAGCGGAAACAGGGAACTATGGCTACACCTTC. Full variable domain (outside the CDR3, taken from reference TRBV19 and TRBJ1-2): DGGITQSPKYLFRKEGQNVTLSCEQNLNHDAMYWYRQDPGQGLRLIYYSQIVNDFQKGDIAEGYSVSREKKESFPLTVTSAQKNPTAFYLCASSIAETGNYGYTFGSGTRLTVV.

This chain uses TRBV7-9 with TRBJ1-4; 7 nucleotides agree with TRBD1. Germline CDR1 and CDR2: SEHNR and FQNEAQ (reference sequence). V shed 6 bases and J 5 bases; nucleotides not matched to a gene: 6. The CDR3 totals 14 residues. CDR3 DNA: TGTGCCAGCAGGGGGACAGCCGAAAATGAAAAACTGTTTTTT. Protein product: CASRGTAENEKLFF.

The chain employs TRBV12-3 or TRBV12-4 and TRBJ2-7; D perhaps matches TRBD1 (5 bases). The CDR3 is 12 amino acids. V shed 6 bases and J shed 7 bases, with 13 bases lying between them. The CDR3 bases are TGTGCCAGCAGCTCCAGGGTAGGAGAGCAGTACTTC. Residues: CASSSRVGEQYF.